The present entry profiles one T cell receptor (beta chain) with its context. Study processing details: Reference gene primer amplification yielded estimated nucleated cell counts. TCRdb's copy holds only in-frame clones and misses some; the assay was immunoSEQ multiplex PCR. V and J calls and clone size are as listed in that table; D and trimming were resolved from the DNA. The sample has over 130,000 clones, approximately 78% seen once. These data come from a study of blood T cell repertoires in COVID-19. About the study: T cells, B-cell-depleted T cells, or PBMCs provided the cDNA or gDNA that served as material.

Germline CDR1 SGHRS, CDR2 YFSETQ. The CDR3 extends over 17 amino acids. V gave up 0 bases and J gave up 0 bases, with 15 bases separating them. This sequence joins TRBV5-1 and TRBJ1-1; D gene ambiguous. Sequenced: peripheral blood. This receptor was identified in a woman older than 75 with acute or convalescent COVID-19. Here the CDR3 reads CASSLASSTTVNTEAFF. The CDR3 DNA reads TGCGCCAGCAGCTTGGCGTCCTCGACTACAGTGAACACTGAAGCTTTCTTT.